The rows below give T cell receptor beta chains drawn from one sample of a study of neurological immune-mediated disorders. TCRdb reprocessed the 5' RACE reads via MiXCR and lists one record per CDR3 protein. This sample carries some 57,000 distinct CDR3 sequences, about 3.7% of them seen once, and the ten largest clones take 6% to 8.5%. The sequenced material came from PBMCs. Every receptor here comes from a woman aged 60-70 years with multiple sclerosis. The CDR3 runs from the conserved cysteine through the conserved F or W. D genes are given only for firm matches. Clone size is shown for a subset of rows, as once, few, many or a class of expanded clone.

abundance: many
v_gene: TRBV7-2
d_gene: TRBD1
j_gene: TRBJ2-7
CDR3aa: CASRQQGYNEQYF
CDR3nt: TGTGCCAGCAGACAACAGGGGTACAACGAGCAGTACTTC

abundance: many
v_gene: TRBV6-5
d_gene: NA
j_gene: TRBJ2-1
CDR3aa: CASSYGQEFNEQFF
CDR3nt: TGTGCCAGCAGTTACGGACAAGAATTCAATGAGCAGTTCTTC

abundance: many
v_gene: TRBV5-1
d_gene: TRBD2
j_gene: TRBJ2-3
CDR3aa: CASRTSGLAGVDTQYF
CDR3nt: TGCGCCAGCAGAACCTCCGGACTAGCGGGAGTGGATACGCAGTATTTT

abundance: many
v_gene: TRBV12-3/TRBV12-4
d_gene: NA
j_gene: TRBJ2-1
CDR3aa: CASSLASGRSSYNEQFF
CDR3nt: TGTGCCAGCAGTTTAGCGTCAGGGAGGAGCTCCTACAATGAGCAGTTCTTC

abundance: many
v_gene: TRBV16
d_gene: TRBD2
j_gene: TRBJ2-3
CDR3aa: CASSLSGGADTQYF
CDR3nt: TGTGCCAGCAGCCTCTCCGGGGGGGCGGATACGCAGTATTTT

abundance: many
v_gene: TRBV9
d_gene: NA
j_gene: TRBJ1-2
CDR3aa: CASSLRNDYGYTF
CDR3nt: TGTGCCAGCAGCTTACGGAATGACTATGGCTACACCTTC

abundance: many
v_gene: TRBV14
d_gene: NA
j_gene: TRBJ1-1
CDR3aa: CASSQVSRFTEAFF
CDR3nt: TGTGCCAGCAGCCAAGTGTCCAGGTTCACTGAAGCTTTCTTT

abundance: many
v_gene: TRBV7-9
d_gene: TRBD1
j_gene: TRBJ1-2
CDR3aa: CASSLSSGQESFF
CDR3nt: TGTGCCAGCAGCTTATCTTCTGGACAGGAGTCCTTCTTC

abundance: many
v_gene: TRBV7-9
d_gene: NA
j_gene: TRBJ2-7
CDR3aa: CASSHRDGDYEQYF
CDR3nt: TGTGCCAGCAGCCACCGGGACGGAGACTACGAGCAGTACTTC

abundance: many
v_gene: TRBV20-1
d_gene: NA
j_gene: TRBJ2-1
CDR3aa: CSARAPGVSKQFF
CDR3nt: TGCAGTGCTAGAGCCCCTGGTGTGTCCAAGCAGTTCTTC

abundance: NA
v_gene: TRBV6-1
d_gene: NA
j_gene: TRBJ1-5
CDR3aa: CASSELRGAGPQHF
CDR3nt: TGTGCCAGCAGTGAACTCAGGGGAGCTGGACCCCAGCATTTT

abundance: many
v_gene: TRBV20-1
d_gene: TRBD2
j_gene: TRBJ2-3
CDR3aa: CSAGGATSGRDTQYF
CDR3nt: TGCAGTGCTGGGGGGGCGACTAGCGGGAGGGATACGCAGTATTTT

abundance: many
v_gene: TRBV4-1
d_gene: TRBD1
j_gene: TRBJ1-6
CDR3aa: CASSRQTGRSGSPLHF
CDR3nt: TGCGCCAGCAGCCGCCAGACAGGGAGGTCGGGATCACCCCTCCACTTT

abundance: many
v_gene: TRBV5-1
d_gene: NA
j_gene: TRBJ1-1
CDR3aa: CASSLLFSTEAFF
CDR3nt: TGCGCCAGCAGCTTGTTGTTCAGCACTGAAGCTTTCTTT

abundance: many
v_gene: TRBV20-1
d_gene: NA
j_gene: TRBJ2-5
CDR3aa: CSASRHQETQYF
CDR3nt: TGCAGTGCTAGCAGGCACCAAGAGACCCAGTACTTC

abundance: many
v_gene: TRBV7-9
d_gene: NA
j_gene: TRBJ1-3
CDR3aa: CASSLWREGNTIYF
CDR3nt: TGTGCCAGCAGCTTATGGAGGGAGGGAAACACCATATATTTT

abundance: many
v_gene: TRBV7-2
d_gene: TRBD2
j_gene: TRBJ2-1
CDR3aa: CASSLVAGGPGEQFF
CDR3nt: TGTGCCAGCAGCTTAGTAGCGGGAGGGCCAGGTGAGCAGTTCTTC

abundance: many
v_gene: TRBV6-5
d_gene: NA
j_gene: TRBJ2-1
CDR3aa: CASSYDTRGWEQFF
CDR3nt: TGTGCCAGCAGTTACGATACGAGGGGCTGGGAGCAGTTCTTC

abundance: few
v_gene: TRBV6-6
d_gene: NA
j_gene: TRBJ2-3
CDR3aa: CASSLPGRADTQYF
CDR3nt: TGTGCCAGCAGTTTACCGGGTCGGGCCGATACGCAGTATTTT

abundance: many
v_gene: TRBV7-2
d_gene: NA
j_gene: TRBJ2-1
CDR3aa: CASRLTGTDYNEQFF
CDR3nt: TGTGCCAGCAGGTTGACCGGGACGGACTACAATGAGCAGTTCTTC

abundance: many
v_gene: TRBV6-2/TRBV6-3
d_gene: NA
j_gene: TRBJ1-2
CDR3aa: CASSYRGAGYTF
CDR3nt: TGTGCCAGCAGTTATAGAGGAGCTGGCTACACCTTC

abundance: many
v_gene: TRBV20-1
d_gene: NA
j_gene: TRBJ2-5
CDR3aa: CSARDQVYQETQYF
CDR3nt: TGCAGTGCTAGAGATCAAGTGTACCAAGAGACCCAGTACTTC

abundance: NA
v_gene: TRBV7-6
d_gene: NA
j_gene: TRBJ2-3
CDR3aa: CASSFGPGLGGDVDTQYF
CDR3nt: TGTGCCAGCAGCTTTGGGCCAGGGTTGGGTGGTGATGTGGATACGCAGTATTTT